Included here is one T cell receptor beta chain sequence, with context. The V gene lost 1 base and the J gene lost 11 bases, with 17 bases spanning the gap. This CDR3 is built from 14 residues. CDR1 and CDR2 (germline): LNHNV, YYDKDF (reference sequence). Sequencing was performed with immunoSEQ multiplex PCR; in TCRdb, only in-frame clones are kept and a portion is missing. The sample records about 200,000 clones, around nine tenths being singletons. This sample is part of a study of blood T cell repertoires in COVID-19. Overall study context: Samples of COVID-19 (acute and convalescent) were obtained from the United States, Italy and Spain. Sources were T cells, B-cell-depleted T cells, or PBMCs; the material itself was cDNA or gDNA.

Material: peripheral blood. The receptor's source is a man in his 60s with COVID-19, enrolled during active disease. J is TRBJ1-1 and V is TRBV15; tentatively, D is TRBD1 (6 bases). The CDR3 reads CATSRVSGAPSAFF. The CDR3 DNA follows: TGTGCCACCAGCAGAGTCTCAGGGGCACCGTCCGCTTTCTTT. The full variable domain, its missing parts supplied by reference TRBV15 and TRBJ1-1, is DAMVIQNPRYQVTQFGKPVTLSCSQTLNHNVMYWYQQKSSQAPKLLFHYYDKDFNNEADTPDNFQSRRPNTSFCFLDIRSPGLGDTAMYLCATSRVSGAPSAFFGQGTRLTVV.